This TCR beta chain was found in a study of long-term antiretroviral therapy in people with HIV. Study results and caveats: ART adherence was not documented, and neither viral resistance nor therapy changes had any data.

Each HIV-infected participant was given treatment in the United States. This CDR3 has 16 amino acids. Trimming took 5 bases from V and 4 from J, leaving 18 bases between them. The germline gives CDR1 SGHVS, CDR2 FNYEAQ. Samples were assayed with immunoSEQ v3.0 at survey level. The assay was immunoSEQ multiplex PCR, and TCRdb's table has in-frame clones only and misses some. The sample lists thousands of clones, roughly 84% seen once, with 9.3% in the top ten. This clone was observed a handful of times. The antigen is not known. The sequence was collected from a man in his thirties or forties with HIV. The sequencing here drew on unsorted PBMCs, taken 0.3 years before starting antiretroviral therapy. The V and J genes are TRBV7-6 and TRBJ1-3; D may be TRBD1 (5 bases). CDR3 region: CASSPLSGGKGNTIYF. The CDR3 coding sequence is TGTGCCAGCAGCCCTTTAAGTGGGGGTAAAGGAAACACCATATATTTT.